This TCR beta chain was sequenced during a study of blood T cell repertoires in COVID-19. Using immunoSEQ multiplex PCR, the repertoire was profiled, and TCRdb retains in-frame clones only, with some absent. The sample has about 280,000 clones, around 90% seen once. The CDR3 spans 14 residues. Trimming took 3 bases from V and 0 from J, leaving 6 bases between them. Per germline, CDR1 LNHNV and CDR2 YYDKDF (reference sequence). The source is a woman between 40 and 50 years old who had recovered from COVID-19. The chain recombines TRBV15 with TRBJ2-1; tentatively, D is TRBD2 (6 bases). The sequencing sample was made of PBMCs or T cells enriched from blood (not recorded which). The CDR3 spells CATSSGSSYNEQFF. In nucleotides, the CDR3 is TGTGCCACCAGCAGCGGGAGCTCCTACAATGAGCAGTTCTTC.